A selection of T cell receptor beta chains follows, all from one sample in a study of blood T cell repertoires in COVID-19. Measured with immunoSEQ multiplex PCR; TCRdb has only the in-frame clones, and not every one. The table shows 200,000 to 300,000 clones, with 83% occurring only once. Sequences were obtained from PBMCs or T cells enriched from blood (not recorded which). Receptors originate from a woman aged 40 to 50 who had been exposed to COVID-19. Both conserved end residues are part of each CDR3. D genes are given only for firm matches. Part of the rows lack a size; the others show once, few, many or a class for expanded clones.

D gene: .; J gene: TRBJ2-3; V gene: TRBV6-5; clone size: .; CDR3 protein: CASRGSTDTQYF; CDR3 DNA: TGTGCCAGCCGGGGGAGCACAGATACGCAGTATTTT
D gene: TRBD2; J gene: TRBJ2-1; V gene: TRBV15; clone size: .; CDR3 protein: CATSRGGKTSGYNEQFF; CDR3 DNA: TGTGCCACCAGCAGAGGCGGGAAGACTAGCGGATACAATGAGCAGTTCTTC
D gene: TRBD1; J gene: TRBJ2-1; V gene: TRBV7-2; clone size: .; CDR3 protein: CASSLQFATGDFNEQFF; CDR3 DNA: TGTGCCAGCAGCTTACAATTTGCGACAGGGGATTTTAATGAGCAGTTCTTC
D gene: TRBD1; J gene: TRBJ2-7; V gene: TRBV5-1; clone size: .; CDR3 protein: CASRWDATGGYEQYF; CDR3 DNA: TGCGCCAGCAGATGGGATGCGACAGGGGGCTACGAGCAGTACTTC
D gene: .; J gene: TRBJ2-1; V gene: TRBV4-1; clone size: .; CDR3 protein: CASSQEGGGSEQFF; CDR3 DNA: TGCGCCAGCAGCCAAGAAGGAGGGGGCTCTGAGCAGTTCTTC
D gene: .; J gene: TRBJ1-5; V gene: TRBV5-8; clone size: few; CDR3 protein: CASSYMPGNQPQHF; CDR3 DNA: TGTGCCAGCAGCTACATGCCAGGAAATCAGCCCCAGCATTTT
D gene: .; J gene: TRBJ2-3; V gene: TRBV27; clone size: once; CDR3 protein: CASNSRGATDTQYF; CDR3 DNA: TGTGCCAGCAACTCCCGGGGGGCAACAGATACGCAGTATTTT
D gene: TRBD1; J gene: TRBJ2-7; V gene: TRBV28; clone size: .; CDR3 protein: CASSPDRVFRTGDYEQYF; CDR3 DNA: TGTGCCAGCAGCCCGGACAGGGTCTTTCGAACCGGGGACTACGAGCAGTACTTC
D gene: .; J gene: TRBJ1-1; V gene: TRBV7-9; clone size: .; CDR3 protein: CASSRLEGAGEAFF; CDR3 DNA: TGTGCCAGCAGCCGACTCGAGGGAGCCGGCGAAGCTTTCTTT
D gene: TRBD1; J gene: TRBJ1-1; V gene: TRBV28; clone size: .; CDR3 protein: CASSLTGEWAEAFF; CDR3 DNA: TGTGCCAGCAGTCTCACAGGGGAATGGGCTGAAGCTTTCTTT
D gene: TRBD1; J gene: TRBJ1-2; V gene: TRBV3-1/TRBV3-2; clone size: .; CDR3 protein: CASSKTGRGYTF; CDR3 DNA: TGTGCCAGCAGTAAGACAGGGAGAGGCTACACCTTC
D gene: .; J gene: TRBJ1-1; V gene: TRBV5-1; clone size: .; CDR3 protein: CASTFGPGKVEAFF; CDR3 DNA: TGCGCCAGCACCTTCGGTCCAGGGAAGGTTGAAGCTTTCTTT
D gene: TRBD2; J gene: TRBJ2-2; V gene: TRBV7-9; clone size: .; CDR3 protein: CASSGAGGQNTGELFF; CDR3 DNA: TGTGCCAGCAGCGGTGCGGGGGGGCAGAACACCGGGGAGCTGTTTTTT
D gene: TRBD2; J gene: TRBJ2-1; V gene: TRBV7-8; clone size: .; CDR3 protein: CASSLGAAGGGDEQFF; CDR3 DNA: TGTGCCAGCAGCTTAGGCGCAGCGGGGGGCGGGGATGAGCAGTTCTTC
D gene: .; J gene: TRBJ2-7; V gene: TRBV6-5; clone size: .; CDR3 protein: CASSYSASYEQYF; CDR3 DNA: TGTGCCAGCAGTTACTCGGCTAGCTACGAGCAGTACTTC
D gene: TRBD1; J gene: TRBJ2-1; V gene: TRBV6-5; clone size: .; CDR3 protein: CASRPGTAYNEQFF; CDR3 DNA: TGTGCCAGCAGACCCGGGACAGCGTACAATGAGCAGTTCTTC
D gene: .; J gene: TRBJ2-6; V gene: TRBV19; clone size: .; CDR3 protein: CASSMQGFGANVLTF; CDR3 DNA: TGTGCCAGTAGTATGCAGGGCTTCGGGGCCAACGTCCTGACTTTC
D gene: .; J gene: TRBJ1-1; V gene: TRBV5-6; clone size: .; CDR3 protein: CASSLGSGSTEAFF; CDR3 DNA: TGTGCCAGCAGCTTGGGTTCAGGAAGCACTGAAGCTTTCTTT
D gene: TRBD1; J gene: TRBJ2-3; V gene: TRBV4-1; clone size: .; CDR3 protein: CASSQEGQGADTQYF; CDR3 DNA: TGCGCCAGCAGCCAAGAGGGACAGGGCGCAGATACGCAGTATTTT
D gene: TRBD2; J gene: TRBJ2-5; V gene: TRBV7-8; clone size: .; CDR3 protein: CASSLVPAGALETQYF; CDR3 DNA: TGTGCCAGCAGCTTAGTACCAGCGGGGGCCCTAGAGACCCAGTACTTC
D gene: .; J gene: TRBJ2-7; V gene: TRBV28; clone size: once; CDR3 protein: CASGDSGTSYEQYF; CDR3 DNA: TGTGCCAGCGGGGATAGCGGAACCTCCTACGAGCAGTACTTC
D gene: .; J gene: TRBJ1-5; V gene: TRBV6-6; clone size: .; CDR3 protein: CASSTSRRPQHF; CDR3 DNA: TGTGCCAGCAGTACTAGCCGGCGGCCCCAGCATTTT
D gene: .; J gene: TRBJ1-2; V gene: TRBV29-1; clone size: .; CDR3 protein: CSADSRNGYTF; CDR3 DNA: TGCAGCGCAGACAGCAGAAATGGCTACACCTTC
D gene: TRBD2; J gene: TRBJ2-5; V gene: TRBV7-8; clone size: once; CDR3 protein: CASSLTDPGLAGSGTQYF; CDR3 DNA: TGTGCCAGCAGCCTCACCGACCCGGGACTAGCGGGGTCTGGGACCCAGTACTTC
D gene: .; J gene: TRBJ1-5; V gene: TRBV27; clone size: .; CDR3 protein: CASSLSRGYNQPQHF; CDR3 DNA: TGTGCCAGCAGTTTATCGAGGGGGTACAATCAGCCCCAGCATTTT
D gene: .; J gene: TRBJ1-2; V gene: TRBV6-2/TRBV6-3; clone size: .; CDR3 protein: CASSYSTRDNYGYTF; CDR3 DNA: TGTGCCAGCAGTTACTCGACCAGGGATAACTATGGCTACACCTTC
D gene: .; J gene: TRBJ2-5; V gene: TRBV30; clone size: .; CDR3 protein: CAWRGAGETQYF; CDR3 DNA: TGTGCCTGGAGGGGGGCCGGAGAGACCCAGTACTTC
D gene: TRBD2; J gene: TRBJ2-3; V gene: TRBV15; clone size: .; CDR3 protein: CATSRGLGTGNSGGAPPDTQYF; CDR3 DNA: TGTGCCACCAGCAGAGGCTTAGGAACGGGAAACTCCGGGGGGGCCCCCCCAGATACGCAGTATTTT
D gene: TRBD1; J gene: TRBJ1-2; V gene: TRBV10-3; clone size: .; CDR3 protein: CAISEFGQGGYGYTF; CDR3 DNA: TGTGCCATCAGTGAGTTTGGACAGGGGGGTTATGGCTACACCTTC
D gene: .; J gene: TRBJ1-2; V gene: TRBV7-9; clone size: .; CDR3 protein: CASSLAGQVHGYTF; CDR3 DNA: TGTGCCAGCAGCTTAGCTGGGCAGGTGCATGGCTACACCTTC
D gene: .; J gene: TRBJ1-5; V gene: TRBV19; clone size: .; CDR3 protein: CASSIGGTSSGLSNQPQHF; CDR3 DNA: TGTGCCAGTAGCATTGGCGGGACCTCCTCGGGCCTTAGCAATCAGCCCCAGCATTTT
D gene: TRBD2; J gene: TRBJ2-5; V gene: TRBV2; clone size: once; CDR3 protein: CASSEGLAGVETQYF; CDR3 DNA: TGTGCCAGCAGTGAAGGGCTAGCGGGGGTGGAGACCCAGTACTTC
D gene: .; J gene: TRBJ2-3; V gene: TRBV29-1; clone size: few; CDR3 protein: CSVTPLSTDTQYF; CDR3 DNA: TGCAGCGTTACGCCACTCTCCACAGATACGCAGTATTTT
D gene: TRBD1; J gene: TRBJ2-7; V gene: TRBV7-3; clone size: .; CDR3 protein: CASSLGQGTHEQYF; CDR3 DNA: TGTGCCAGCAGCTTGGGACAGGGAACCCACGAGCAGTACTTC
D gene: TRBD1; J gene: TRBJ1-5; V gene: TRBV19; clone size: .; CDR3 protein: CASSIFGGQNQPQHF; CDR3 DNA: TGTGCCAGTAGTATTTTCGGGGGACAGAATCAGCCCCAGCATTTT
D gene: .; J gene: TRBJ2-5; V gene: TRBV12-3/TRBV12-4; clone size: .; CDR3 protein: CASSSGAETQYF; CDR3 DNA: TGTGCCAGCAGTTCAGGGGCAGAGACCCAGTACTTC
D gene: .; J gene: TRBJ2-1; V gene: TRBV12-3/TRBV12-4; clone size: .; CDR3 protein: CASRSGWNEQFF; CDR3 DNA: TGTGCCAGCAGATCAGGGTGGAATGAGCAGTTCTTC
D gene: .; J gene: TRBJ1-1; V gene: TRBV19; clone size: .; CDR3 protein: CASSIGGLGAFF; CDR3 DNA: TGTGCCAGTAGTATAGGGGGCCTGGGAGCTTTCTTT
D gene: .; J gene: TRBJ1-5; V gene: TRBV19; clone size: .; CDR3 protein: CASSGTAYNQPQHF; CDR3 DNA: TGTGCCAGTAGCGGAACAGCATACAATCAGCCCCAGCATTTT
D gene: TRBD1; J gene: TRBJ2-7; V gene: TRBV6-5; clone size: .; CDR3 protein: CASSSTGAYEQYF; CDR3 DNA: TGTGCCAGCAGTTCGACAGGGGCCTACGAGCAGTACTTC
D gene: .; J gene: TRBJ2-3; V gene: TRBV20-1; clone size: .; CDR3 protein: CSAEQGGTQYF; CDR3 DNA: TGCAGTGCCGAGCAAGGGGGTACGCAGTATTTT
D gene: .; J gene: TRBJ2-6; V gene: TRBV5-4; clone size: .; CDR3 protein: CASSFLASGANVLTF; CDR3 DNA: TGTGCCAGCAGCTTCCTAGCGTCTGGGGCCAACGTCCTGACTTTC
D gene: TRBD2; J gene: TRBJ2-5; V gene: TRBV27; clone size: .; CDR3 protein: CASSYSGGGGETQYF; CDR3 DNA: TGTGCCAGCAGTTATAGCGGGGGGGGAGGAGAGACCCAGTACTTC
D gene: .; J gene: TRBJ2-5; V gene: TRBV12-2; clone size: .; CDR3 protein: CASRPAGGASQETQYF; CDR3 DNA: TGTGCAAGTCGCCCTGCGGGGGGGGCCTCGCAAGAGACCCAGTACTTC
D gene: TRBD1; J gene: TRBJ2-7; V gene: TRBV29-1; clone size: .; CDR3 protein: CSVVRQGATSPYEQYF; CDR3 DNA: TGCAGCGTTGTTCGTCAGGGGGCGACCTCCCCCTACGAGCAGTACTTC
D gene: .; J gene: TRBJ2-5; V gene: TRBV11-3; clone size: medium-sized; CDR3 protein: CASSLSVQETQYF; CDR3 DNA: TGTGCCAGCAGCCTCTCCGTGCAAGAGACCCAGTACTTC